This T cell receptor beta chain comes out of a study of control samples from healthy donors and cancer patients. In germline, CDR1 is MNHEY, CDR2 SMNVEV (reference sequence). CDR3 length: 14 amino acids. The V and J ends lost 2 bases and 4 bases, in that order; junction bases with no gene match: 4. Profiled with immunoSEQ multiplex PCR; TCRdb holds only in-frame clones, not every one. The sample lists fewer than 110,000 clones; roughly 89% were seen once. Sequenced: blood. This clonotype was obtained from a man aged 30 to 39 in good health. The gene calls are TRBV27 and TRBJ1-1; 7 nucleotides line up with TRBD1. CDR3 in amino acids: CASSLGHRGTEAFF. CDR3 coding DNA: TGTGCCAGCAGTTTAGGACACAGGGGCACTGAAGCTTTCTTT.